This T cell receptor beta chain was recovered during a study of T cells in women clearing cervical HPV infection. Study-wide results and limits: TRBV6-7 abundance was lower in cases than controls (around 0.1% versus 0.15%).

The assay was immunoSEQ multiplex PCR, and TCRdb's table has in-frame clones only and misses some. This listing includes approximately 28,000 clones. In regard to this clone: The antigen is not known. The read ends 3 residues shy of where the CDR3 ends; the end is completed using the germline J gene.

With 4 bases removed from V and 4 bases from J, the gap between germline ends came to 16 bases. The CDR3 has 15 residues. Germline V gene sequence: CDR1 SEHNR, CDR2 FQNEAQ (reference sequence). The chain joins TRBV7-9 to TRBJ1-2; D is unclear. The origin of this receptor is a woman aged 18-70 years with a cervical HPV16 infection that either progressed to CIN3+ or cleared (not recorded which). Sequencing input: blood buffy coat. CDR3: CASSSARGKGYGYTF. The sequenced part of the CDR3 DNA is TGTGCCAGCAGCTCTGCACGGGGTAAAGGCTATGGC.